A selection of T cell receptor beta chains follows, all from one sample in a study of CD8+ T cells in alopecia areata. Clones were read by immunoSEQ multiplex PCR, and TCRdb kept only the in-frame ones, dropping some. The data contain 140,000 to 150,000 clones, about 60% of them singletons. Source: CD4+ T cells sorted from blood, taken at week 0. The receptors were sampled from a human donor with alopecia areata. Each CDR3 is given with its conserved first and last residue. The D gene is left open where the match is weak. The size of a clone is reported for some rows only, either as once, few or many, or as a class for expanded clones.

j_call clone_size v_call d_call cdr3_nt cdr3_aa
TRBJ1-1 - TRBV7-2 - TGTGCCAGCAGCTTGTCCGTTCGCACTGAAGCTTTCTTT CASSLSVRTEAFF
TRBJ2-1 few TRBV7-7 - TGTGCTAGCAGCTTAGGAGGGCCCCTTGAGAGCAATGAGCAGTTCTTC CASSLGGPLESNEQFF
TRBJ2-5 - TRBV18 - TGTGCCAGCTCACCTCCCGGGGAAGAGACCCAGTACTTC CASSPPGEETQYF
TRBJ2-5 few TRBV7-9 - TGTGCCAGCAGCCCAAAACGGACCGTCATCGAGACCCAGTACTTC CASSPKRTVIETQYF
TRBJ1-2 - TRBV2 - TGTGCCAGCACCCGCCTCGTGACAGGAGTATATGGCTACACCTTC CASTRLVTGVYGYTF
TRBJ2-5 - TRBV10-3 - TGTGCCATCAGTTCCCCCGGCCAAGAGACCCAGTACTTC CAISSPGQETQYF
TRBJ2-1 - TRBV10-3 TRBD1 TGTGCCATCAGTTCCTCATACGTGACAGGGGGCAATGAGCAGTTCTTC CAISSSYVTGGNEQFF
TRBJ1-4 - TRBV7-8 - TGTGCCAGCAGCTTAGGGCGGGGTATGGGGACAACTAATGAAAAACTGTTTTTT CASSLGRGMGTTNEKLFF
TRBJ2-3 - TRBV11-2 - TGTGCCAGCAGCCTGACTAGGTCAGATACGCAGTATTTT CASSLTRSDTQYF
TRBJ2-7 once TRBV30 - TGTGCCTGGAGGCAGAATTTGCCCTCCTACGAGCAGTACTTC CAWRQNLPSYEQYF
TRBJ2-1 - TRBV7-2 - TGTGCCAGCAGCCGACCGAGCAATGAGCAGTTCTTC CASSRPSNEQFF
TRBJ2-5 - TRBV7-2 - TGTGCCAGCAGCCTTAATTCAGGGGAGACCCAGTACTTC CASSLNSGETQYF
TRBJ2-5 - TRBV27 TRBD2 TGTGCCAGCAGCCAGCGGGGGGACAACAAAGAGACCCAGTACTTC CASSQRGDNKETQYF
TRBJ2-3 - TRBV5-1 TRBD2 TGCGCCAGCCGGACTAGCGGAAGCACAGATACGCAGTATTTT CASRTSGSTDTQYF
TRBJ2-7 - TRBV5-4 - TGTGCCAGCAGCGCAGATCTCAGAATGCCCTACGAGCAGTACTTC CASSADLRMPYEQYF
TRBJ2-7 - TRBV5-6 - TGTGCCAGCAGCTTGGGACTCACCCATTCCTACGAGCAGTACTTC CASSLGLTHSYEQYF
TRBJ1-1 - TRBV29-1 TRBD1 TGCAGCCCTAGACAGGGTGAGGGCACTGAAGCTTTCTTT CSPRQGEGTEAFF
TRBJ2-5 - TRBV5-4 - TGTGCCAGCAGCTCCACGTCGGAGACCCAGTACTTC CASSSTSETQYF
TRBJ2-1 - TRBV7-2 TRBD2 TGTGCCAGCAGACCAGCCGCCTCTAGCGGGGGGGCCCATGAGCAGTTCTTC CASRPAASSGGAHEQFF
TRBJ2-1 - TRBV30 TRBD1 TGTGCCTGGAGTACCTCCGACAGGGGGCTTCGCAATGAGCAGTTCTTC CAWSTSDRGLRNEQFF
TRBJ2-7 - TRBV29-1 - TGCAGCGTTGCAGGGACGGACGAGCAGTACTTC CSVAGTDEQYF
TRBJ1-2 - TRBV5-1 TRBD1 TGCGCCAGCAGCTCCGGGACAGGGGATGGCTACACCTTC CASSSGTGDGYTF
TRBJ2-2 few TRBV7-9 TRBD2 TGTGCCAGCAGCTTGGGACTAGGGCCGAACACCGGGGAGCTGTTTTTT CASSLGLGPNTGELFF
TRBJ2-7 - TRBV29-1 - TGCAGCGTTGAAGATGGTGCGGAGAAGGGGGTCGAGCAGTACTTC CSVEDGAEKGVEQYF
TRBJ2-5 - TRBV19 - TGTGCCAGTAGTATAGCGGAGACCCAGTACTTC CASSIAETQYF
TRBJ1-5 - TRBV15 TRBD1 TGTGCCACCAGCAGAACTACTCGACAGGGGGGCAATCAGCCCCAGCATTTT CATSRTTRQGGNQPQHF
TRBJ1-2 - TRBV7-2 TRBD1 TGTGCCAGCAGCTTAGCCCTCGGGACAGCGGACGGCTACACCTTC CASSLALGTADGYTF
TRBJ2-3 - TRBV7-9 - TGTGCCAGCAGACGGGACGCAGATACGCAGTATTTT CASRRDADTQYF
TRBJ2-3 - TRBV6-5 - TGTGCCAGCAGTTACTCGAACAGGCTAAGCACAGATACGCAGTATTTT CASSYSNRLSTDTQYF
TRBJ2-2 - TRBV6-6 - TGTGCCAGCAGTTCCCTCGGGGGACTGAACACCGGGGAGCTGTTTTTT CASSSLGGLNTGELFF
TRBJ1-1 - TRBV27 - TGTGCCAGCAGTTTAAGGCTGAACACTGAAGCTTTCTTT CASSLRLNTEAFF
TRBJ1-2 - TRBV18 TRBD1 TGTGCCAGCTCACCGGTCGGACAGGCTAACTATGGCTACACCTTC CASSPVGQANYGYTF
TRBJ2-2 - TRBV5-6 TRBD1 TGTGCCAGCAGCCCTACAGGGGGTGGCTCCGGGGAGCTGTTTTTT CASSPTGGGSGELFF
TRBJ1-2 - TRBV25-1 - TGTGCCAGCAGTGGCGGACGTCTGGGTTGGGGCTACACCTTC CASSGGRLGWGYTF
TRBJ1-2 - TRBV30 - TGTGCCTGGAGTGTACGTACACTGAATAACTATGGCTACACCTTC CAWSVRTLNNYGYTF
TRBJ1-1 - TRBV7-7 - TGTGCTAGCAGCTCCACGACGAACACTGAAGCTTTCTTT CASSSTTNTEAFF
TRBJ2-3 - TRBV18 - TGTGCCAGCTCACCAGGCAGGGACCCAGATACGCAGTATTTT CASSPGRDPDTQYF
TRBJ2-5 - TRBV5-4 TRBD2 TGTGCCAGCAGCTTGCGACTAGCGGGACAAGAGACCCAGTACTTC CASSLRLAGQETQYF
TRBJ2-7 once TRBV18 TRBD1 TGTGCCAGCTCGCCACAGGGGACCCCCTACGAGCAGTACTTC CASSPQGTPYEQYF
TRBJ1-5 - TRBV9 - TGTGCCAGCAGCGTAGGCGCAGGGGATCAGCCCCAGCATTTT CASSVGAGDQPQHF
TRBJ1-4 - TRBV29-1 TRBD1 TGCAGCGTCACGGACAGGGGTGCTGAAAAACTGTTTTTT CSVTDRGAEKLFF
TRBJ1-1 - TRBV19 - TGTGCCAGTAGTCCGTCGCTAGGGTGGACTGAAGCTTTCTTT CASSPSLGWTEAFF
TRBJ1-2 few TRBV2 - TGTGCCAGCAGTGACCTCGGCACCTATGGCTACACCTTC CASSDLGTYGYTF
TRBJ2-5 once TRBV6-5 TRBD1 TGTGCCAGCACCCGCTCGACAGGGCAAGAGACCCAGTACTTC CASTRSTGQETQYF
TRBJ1-1 few TRBV29-1 - TGCAGCGTCGCCGAACCCGGCCAGGCTGAAGCTTTCTTT CSVAEPGQAEAFF
TRBJ2-7 - TRBV30 TRBD1 TGTGCCTGGAGTGCAGGGGGCGCGCCCTACGAGCAGTACTTC CAWSAGGAPYEQYF
TRBJ2-1 - TRBV18 - TGTGCCAGCTCAGGGGGGAATGAGCAGTTCTTC CASSGGNEQFF
TRBJ2-3 few TRBV6-5 TRBD2 TGTGCCAGCAGCTTCGGGGGGACGGGCTTTGAGTATTTT CASSFGGTGFEYF
TRBJ2-5 - TRBV7-2 TRBD2 TGTGCCAGCAGCTCCCAGCGGGGGCAAGAGACCCAGTACTTC CASSSQRGQETQYF
TRBJ2-7 - TRBV23-1 - TGCGCCAGCACCCGATTTAGGCCCACCTACGAGCAGTACTTC CASTRFRPTYEQYF
TRBJ2-6 few TRBV5-6 - TGTGCCAGCAGTGGCGGGGGCCCTGGGGCCAACGTCCTGACTTTC CASSGGGPGANVLTF
TRBJ2-5 - TRBV7-9 TRBD1 TGTGCCAGCAACCCCGGACAGGGAGGAGAGACCCAGTACTTC CASNPGQGGETQYF
TRBJ2-7 - TRBV11-1 - TGTGCCAGCAGCCCGGGGATGGCGCGAGAGCAGTACTTC CASSPGMAREQYF
TRBJ2-7 few TRBV29-1 - TGCAGCGTTGAGAACAACGTCGAGCAGTACTTC CSVENNVEQYF
TRBJ1-5 - TRBV2 - TGTGCCAGCAGTCGGGACGGATATAGCAATCAGCCCCAGCATTTT CASSRDGYSNQPQHF
TRBJ2-2 - TRBV6-5 TRBD1 TGTGCCAGCAGTTACTCGACAGGGGACACCGGGGAGCTGTTTTTT CASSYSTGDTGELFF
TRBJ2-5 - TRBV5-1 - TGCGCCAGCAGCCTCCCACCCCGGGGGACCCAAGAGACCCAGTACTTC CASSLPPRGTQETQYF
TRBJ1-2 - TRBV7-2 - TGTGCCAGCAGCTTAAAGAGCGGGACGGAAAACTATGGCTACACCTTC CASSLKSGTENYGYTF
TRBJ1-4 - TRBV7-2 - TGTGCCAGCAGCTTAGTCCACGGAGAAAAACTGTTTTTT CASSLVHGEKLFF